One and the same sample provided the 27 T cell receptor beta chains below, sequenced in a study of T cell responses to AZD1222 COVID-19 vaccine. Libraries were prepared by immunoSEQ multiplex PCR; TCRdb keeps only in-frame clonotypes and omits some of them. The sample consists of about 56,000 clones, 70% to 90% of them appearing once. Sequenced material: peripheral blood, taken on day 0 of AZD1222 vaccination. These receptors originate from an adult in good health.

V and J are TRBV2 and TRBJ1-1, with 7 bases fitting TRBD1. V shed 5 bases, J shed 1 base, and the junction held 4 bases outside the gene matches. Germline CDR1 SNHLY, CDR2 FYNNEI. The CDR3 extends over 14 amino acids. The CDR3 coding sequence is TGTGCCAGCAGTCGCCGACAGGGGAACACTGAAGCTTTCTTT. Its protein product is CASSRRQGNTEAFF. Full variable domain (remainder filled in from reference TRBV2 and TRBJ1-1): EPEVTQTPSHQVTQMGQEVILRCVPISNHLYFYWYRQILGQKVEFLVSFYNNEISEKSEIFDDQFSVERPDGSNFTLKIRSTKLEDSAMYFCASSRRQGNTEAFFGQGTRLTVV.

V gene TRBV12-5 combines with J gene TRBJ2-7; perhaps TRBD1 as D (7 bases). Looked up from germline, CDR1 is LGHNT and CDR2 is FRNRAP. The V end lost 6 bases, the J end lost 6 bases, and 21 bases lay between the germline ends. This CDR3 has 15 residues. This CDR3 reads CASGLGAGGGFEQYF. The CDR3 bases are TGTGCTAGTGGCCTCGGGGCAGGGGGAGGTTTCGAGCAGTACTTC. The entire variable domain, with the rest obtained from reference TRBV12-5 and TRBJ2-7, is as follows: DARVTQTPRHKVTEMGQEVTMRCQPILGHNTVFWYRQTMMQGLELLAYFRNRAPLDDSGMPKDRFSAEMPDATLATLKIQPSEPRDSAVYFCASGLGAGGGFEQYFGPGTRLTVT.

The rearrangement joins TRBV14 to TRBJ1-6; D remains unclear. V gave up 0 bases and J gave up 10 bases, with 10 bases separating them. The CDR3 covers 14 residues. Germline V gene sequence: CDR1 SGHDN, CDR2 FVKESK. The CDR3, as DNA: TGTGCCAGCAGCCAAGAGCCAGGTTTATCACCCCTCCACTTT. This encodes CASSQEPGLSPLHF.

This chain connects TRBV24-1 to TRBJ2-5; perhaps D is TRBD1 or TRBD2 (5 bases each). This CDR3 is 15 amino acids long. The germline V gene has CDR1 KGHDR and CDR2 SFDVKD. Trimming removed 3 bases at V and 5 bases at J, with 15 bases between. CDR3 region: CATSDRLRDAETQYF. CDR3 DNA sequence: TGTGCCACCAGTGATCGCCTCAGGGACGCGGAGACCCAGTACTTC.

V usage is TRBV27 and J usage is TRBJ2-5; 8 bases match TRBD2. After removal of 0 bases from V and 5 bases from J, the junction contained 14 bases not matched to a gene. CDR1 is MNHEY and CDR2 is SMNVEV in the germline V gene (reference sequence). The CDR3 is made up of 18 amino acids. The CDR3 region has the DNA TGTGCCAGCAGTTTATCCGTCGTGGGCGGGGGGCCTGGGGAGACCCAGTACTTC. Its protein is CASSLSVVGGGPGETQYF.

The chain carries TRBV19 and TRBJ2-1; no clear D. Germline V gives CDR1 LNHDA, CDR2 SQIVND (reference sequence). Trimming stripped 1 base from V and 8 bases from J, with 6 bases between. The CDR3 runs to 12 residues. CDR3 protein: CASSIGWDEQFF. CDR3 bases: TGTGCCAGTAGTATAGGGTGGGATGAGCAGTTCTTC. The whole variable domain, filled in from reference TRBV19 and TRBJ2-1, reads DGGITQSPKYLFRKEGQNVTLSCEQNLNHDAMYWYRQDPGQGLRLIYYSQIVNDFQKGDIAEGYSVSREKKESFPLTVTSAQKNPTAFYLCASSIGWDEQFFGPGTRLTVL.

The rearrangement joins TRBV11-2 to TRBJ1-5, with D perhaps TRBD1 (5 bases). V was pared by 1 base and J by 4 bases, with 8 bases between. The germline V gene has CDR1 SGHAT and CDR2 FQNNGV. The CDR3 spans 14 residues. CDR3 in DNA: TGTGCCAGCAGCTTAGGCAGGGTTAATCAGCCCCAGCATTTT. It encodes CASSLGRVNQPQHF.

The chain is built from TRBV28 and TRBJ1-4; 7 bases align to TRBD1. This CDR3 has 16 residues. Germline lookup yields CDR1 MDHEN and CDR2 SYDVKM. The J segment lost 4 bases and the V segment lost 7 bases, leaving 12 bases of the junction unmatched. CDR3: CASTPRAGGSNEKLFF. In DNA, the CDR3 is TGTGCCAGCACACCCCGGGCAGGGGGAAGTAATGAAAAACTGTTTTTT.

The V gene is TRBV9, the J gene TRBJ2-7; 7 nucleotides align to TRBD1. Losses at the gene ends were 4 bases for V and 0 bases for J; bases not matched to a gene: 4. CDR1 and CDR2 from the germline V gene are SGDLS and YYNGEE. The CDR3 extends over 14 amino acids. CDR3 bases: TGTGCCAGCAGCCCAGGGGGTTCCTCCTACGAGCAGTACTTC. As protein: CASSPGGSSYEQYF.

CDR3 in amino acids: CASRTSTDTQYF. The CDR3 DNA reads as TGTGCCAGCAGGACAAGCACAGATACGCAGTATTTT. The gene calls are TRBV2 and TRBJ2-3, with D unclear. CDR1 is SNHLY and CDR2 is FYNNEI in the germline V gene. The V and J ends lost 6 bases and 0 bases respectively, with 4 bases between them. The CDR3 is made up of 12 amino acids.

The CDR3 nucleotides read TGTGCCAGCAGCCCCGACACTGGAGGGGTTGCCTACGAGCAGTACTTC. Translated: CASSPDTGGVAYEQYF. This chain uses TRBV3-1 (or the pseudogene TRBV3-2) with TRBJ2-7, with a tentative D call TRBD2 (6 bases). Germline CDR1 reads LGHDT; CDR2 reads YNNKEL (reference sequence). The ends were cut back, 4 bases at V and 2 bases at J, with 18 bases in the middle. The CDR3 is 16 amino acids.

The V call is TRBV27, the J call TRBJ2-7; 8 bases are a match to TRBD2. The germline V gene has CDR1 MNHEY and CDR2 SMNVEV (reference sequence). V lost 6 bases, J lost 5 bases, and 12 bases stayed unmatched. This CDR3 has 15 amino acids. This CDR3 reads CASRTRGGRKDEQYF. The CDR3 DNA is TGTGCCAGCAGAACCCGGGGGGGGAGAAAGGACGAGCAGTACTTC.

The CDR3 protein is CASSLGGDQETQYF. In nucleotides, the CDR3 is TGTGCCAGCAGCCTGGGAGGGGACCAAGAGACCCAGTACTTC. This chain uses TRBV28 with TRBJ2-5; TRBD2 aligns across 7 bases. Losses at the gene ends were 6 bases for V and 0 bases for J; bases not matched to a gene: 4. The CDR3 has 14 residues. In germline, CDR1 is MDHEN, CDR2 SYDVKM.

The chain recombines TRBV29-1 with TRBJ2-3; TRBD1 might be the D (6 bases). The CDR3 has 13 amino acids. V was cut by 7 bases and J by 2 bases, with 13 bases left in between. Germline V lookup: CDR1 SQVTM, CDR2 ANQGSEA. The CDR3 sequence is CSGDGGPTDTQYF. The DNA for the CDR3 is TGCAGCGGTGATGGGGGCCCCACAGATACGCAGTATTTT.

The sample holds one count of this clone. V usage is TRBV5-8 and J usage is TRBJ1-4, with 9 bases identical to TRBD1. Trimming took 1 base from V and 2 from J; bases not matched to a gene: 3. Germline V lookup: CDR1 SGHTS, CDR2 YDEGEE. This CDR3 is 16 amino acids long. This chain's CDR3 is CASSLHRGPTNEKLFF. The CDR3 region has the DNA TGTGCCAGCAGCTTGCACAGGGGGCCGACTAATGAAAAACTGTTTTTT.

The chain uses TRBV11-3 and TRBJ2-1; D ambiguous. V shed 2 bases and J shed 2 bases, with 10 bases lying between them. Per the germline V gene, CDR1 is SGHNT and CDR2 is YENEEA. The CDR3 covers 15 residues. CDR3 sequence: CASSLSFGPYNEQFF. Here the CDR3 DNA reads TGTGCCAGCAGCTTATCCTTCGGTCCCTACAATGAGCAGTTCTTC.

This rearrangement joins TRBV29-1 to TRBJ1-1, with D possibly TRBD1 on 6 matching bases. The CDR3 is 13 amino acids. The germline CDR1 and CDR2 sequences are SQVTM and ANQGSEA. V was trimmed by 6 bases and J by 1 base, leaving 12 bases between them. CDR3 sequence: CSVHREGNTEAFF. CDR3 nucleotides: TGCAGCGTGCACAGGGAGGGGAACACTGAAGCTTTCTTT.

The V call is TRBV4-2, the J call TRBJ1-1; 9 bases agree with TRBD1. Germline CDR1 and CDR2: LGHNA and YNFKEQ. V lost 2 bases and J lost 3; bases outside the gene matches: 10. This CDR3 has 17 amino acids. CDR3 coding DNA: TGTGCCAGCAGCCAAATGTCGGGACAGGGAGGTCACACTGAAGCTTTCTTT. This translates into CASSQMSGQGGHTEAFF.

In this sample, this clone turned up once. The chain carries TRBV9 and TRBJ1-6; 9 nucleotides match TRBD1. Germline CDR1 and CDR2: SGDLS and YYNGEE. The CDR3 has 17 residues. Trimming removed 1 base from V and 3 bases from J; junction bases left unmatched: 5. CDR3 in amino acids: CASSVSTGGSYNSPLHF. The CDR3 DNA follows: TGTGCCAGCAGCGTATCGACAGGGGGTAGCTATAATTCACCCCTCCACTTT.

The chain employs TRBV19 and TRBJ2-5; 7 nucleotides match TRBD1. CDR3 length: 14 amino acids. V shed 6 bases and J 3 bases; nucleotides not matched to a gene: 7. CDR1 and CDR2 from the germline V gene are LNHDA and SQIVND (reference sequence). CDR3 in DNA: TGTGCCAGTAGGTCAGGGGGATACGAAGAGACCCAGTACTTC. This sequence encodes CASRSGGYEETQYF.

This clone was counted between two and nine times. The chain recombines TRBV15 with TRBJ1-6; a possible D gene is TRBD1 (6 bases). V gave up 3 bases and J gave up 1 base, with 13 bases separating them. The length of the CDR3 is 17 residues. Germline V lookup: CDR1 LNHNV, CDR2 YYDKDF (reference sequence). The CDR3 bases are TGTGCCACCAGCAGTGGTGGGGGGCGATCCTATAATTCACCCCTCCACTTT. Translating it yields CATSSGGGRSYNSPLHF.

This rearrangement joins TRBV6-6 to TRBJ1-2; maybe TRBD1 (6 bases). This CDR3 is built from 16 residues. V lost 1 base and J 7 bases, leaving 19 bases between the germline ends. CDR1 is MNHNY, CDR2 SVGAGI, per germline (reference sequence). The CDR3 DNA sequence: TGTGCCAGCAGTTACTTCCTACAGGGAGGAGGGGTTGGCTACACCTTC. It yields the protein CASSYFLQGGGVGYTF.

This chain connects TRBV6-6 to TRBJ1-2; TRBD1 aligns across 7 bases. Trimming removed 6 bases from V and 8 bases from J; junction bases left unmatched: 18. The CDR3 spans 16 residues. CDR1 is MNHNY and CDR2 is SVGAGI in the germline V gene (reference sequence). The CDR3 reads CASRLKPDRSTAGYTF. The CDR3 DNA is TGTGCCAGCAGACTAAAACCGGACAGGAGTACGGCGGGCTACACCTTC.

The V gene is TRBV6-1, the J gene TRBJ1-5, with D tentatively TRBD1 (6 bases). Trimming took off 2 bases at V and 0 bases at J, with 8 bases between the two ends. The CDR3 extends over 15 amino acids. Germline CDR1 and CDR2: MNHNS and SASEGT. This CDR3 reads CASSEWGASNQPQHF. The CDR3 coding sequence is TGTGCCAGCAGTGAATGGGGGGCTAGCAATCAGCCCCAGCATTTT.

The J gene is TRBJ1-1, the V gene TRBV18; D call uncertain. CDR1 KGHSH and CDR2 LQKENI come from the germline V gene. This CDR3 contains 13 residues. Trimming pared 6 bases from V and 3 bases from J, leaving 11 bases between. CDR3 protein: CASSTLGDTEAFF. The DNA of the CDR3 is TGTGCCAGCTCCACCCTCGGGGACACTGAAGCTTTCTTT.

The genes are TRBV5-1 and TRBJ2-5; D is perhaps TRBD1 or TRBD2 (5 bases each). There are 16 residues in the CDR3. CDR1 is SGHRS and CDR2 is YFSETQ in the germline V gene. The V and J ends lost 0 bases and 2 bases respectively, with 14 bases between them. The CDR3 loop is CASSLATGTAQETQYF. In nucleotides, the CDR3 is TGCGCCAGCAGCTTGGCTACGGGGACGGCTCAAGAGACCCAGTACTTC. The full variable domain, in which reference TRBV5-1 and TRBJ2-5 provide the parts outside the CDR3, is KAGVTQTPRYLIKTRGQQVTLSCSPISGHRSVSWYQQTPGQGLQFLFEYFSETQRNKGNFPGRFSGRQFSNSRSEMNVSTLELGDSALYLCASSLATGTAQETQYFGPGTRLLVL.

V gene TRBV3-1 (or the pseudogene TRBV3-2) combines with J gene TRBJ2-6; TRBD1 matches 11 bases. CDR3 length: 19 amino acids. Trimming cost V 3 bases and J 0 bases; bases outside gene matches: 7. CDR1 is LGHDT and CDR2 is YNNKEL in the germline V gene (reference sequence). DNA for the CDR3: TGTGCCAGCAGCCATCGATGGACAGGGGGCGCCTCTGGGGCCAACGTCCTGACTTTC. Translated, it gives CASSHRWTGGASGANVLTF.